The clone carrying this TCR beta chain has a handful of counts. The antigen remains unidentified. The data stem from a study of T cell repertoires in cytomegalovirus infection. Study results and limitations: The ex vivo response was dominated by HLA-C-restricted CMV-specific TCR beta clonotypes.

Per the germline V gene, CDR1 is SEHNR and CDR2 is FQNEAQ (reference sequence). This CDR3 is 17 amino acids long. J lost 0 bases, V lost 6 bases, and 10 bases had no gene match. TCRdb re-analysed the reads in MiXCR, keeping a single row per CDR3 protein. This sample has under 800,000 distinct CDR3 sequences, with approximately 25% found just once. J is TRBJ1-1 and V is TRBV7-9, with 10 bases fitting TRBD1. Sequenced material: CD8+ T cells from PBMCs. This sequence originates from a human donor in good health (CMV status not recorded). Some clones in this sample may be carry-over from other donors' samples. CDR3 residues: CASSETRDRGMNTEAFF. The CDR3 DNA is TGTGCCAGCAGTGAAACACGGGACAGGGGAATGAACACTGAAGCTTTCTTT.